This T cell receptor (beta chain) was sequenced for a study of molecular identifiers for immune sequencing clone quantification. Findings and caveats of the study: The sizes of highly expanded clones could be underestimated when identical TCR molecules share a barcode.

Previously published methods and listed TCR primers were used for the bulk TCR libraries. A single record per CDR3 protein comes from TCRdb applying MiXCR to the PCR reads. The profile shows 45,000 to 55,000 distinct CDR3 sequences, just over 35% of them singletons. CDR3 length: 15 residues. With V trimmed by 3 bases and J by 6 bases, 3 bases remained unmatched. For this clonotype: Its antigen is as yet unknown.

V and J are TRBV12-3 or TRBV12-4 and TRBJ2-2; 11 bases agree with TRBD1. The source of this sequence is a human donor in good health. Some libraries in this study had Jurkat cell RNA spiked in. The sample comprised naive CD8+ T cells from blood, with Jurkat cell RNA spiked in. Subset: FACS-sorted CD8+CD4-CCR7+CD45RA+ naive T cells. Here the CDR3 DNA reads TGTGCCAGCAGTTTCGGACAGGGGGCTGCCGGGGAGCTGTTTTTT. This gives the protein CASSFGQGAAGELFF.